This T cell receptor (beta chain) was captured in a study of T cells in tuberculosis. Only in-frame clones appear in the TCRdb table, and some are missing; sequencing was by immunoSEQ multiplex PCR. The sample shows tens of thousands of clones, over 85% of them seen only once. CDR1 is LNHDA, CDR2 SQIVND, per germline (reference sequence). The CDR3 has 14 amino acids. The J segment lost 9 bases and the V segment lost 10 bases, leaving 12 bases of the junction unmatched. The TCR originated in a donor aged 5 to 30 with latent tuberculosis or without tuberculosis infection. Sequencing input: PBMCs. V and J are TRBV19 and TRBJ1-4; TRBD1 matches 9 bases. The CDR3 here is CATNNRDRVQKLFF. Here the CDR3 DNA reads TGTGCCACCAACAACCGGGACAGGGTACAAAAACTGTTTTTT.